This T cell receptor (beta chain) was recorded in a study of OX40 agonist ivuxolimab in advanced cancers. Regarding the research as a whole: Ivuxolimab was a fully human IgG2 agonistic monoclonal antibody targeting the costimulatory receptor OX40 (CD134). Intravenous ivuxolimab was administered to patients every 2 weeks at six dose levels: 0.01, 0.1, 0.3, 1.5, 3 and 10 mg/kg. Of the approximately 54 dose-escalation patients, hepatocellular carcinoma was present in about 19, melanoma in approximately 15, renal cell carcinoma in 9 and head and neck cancer in 9. A male proportion of nearly 85% and a mean age of around 60 years, ranging from about 23 to 90, were recorded for the dose-escalation cohort. Prior anti-PD-1, anti-PD-L1 or anti-CTLA-4 therapy was permitted, and checkpoint inhibitors had been received by roughly 40% of dose-escalation patients. Partial responses occurred in three dose-escalation patients, of whom one had hepatocellular carcinoma and two had cutaneous melanoma. Peripheral TCRbeta sequencing aimed to test whether ivuxolimab altered TCR sequence diversity and caused clonal T-cell expansion. The paper reports the monotherapy dose-escalation portion (N of about 54 patients) of the phase I ivuxolimab trial.

For this clone: The specificity of this receptor is unknown. No much larger clone exists at a distance of one base, and base qualities are not known.

The CDR1 and CDR2 encoded by the germline V gene are SGHRS and YFSETQ. The CDR3 sequence holds 15 residues, the cysteine and phenylalanine included. Only the CDR3 part of the read is kept: 45 bases, read in frame from the first base. V is shortened by 2 bases, J by 6 bases, and the region joining them spans 14 bases. Patients with a history of autoimmune disease or receiving systemic immunosuppression were excluded from the trial. Peripheral blood for TCR sequencing was collected from all dose cohorts at baseline, on cycle 4 day 1, and on cycle 7 day 1. The samples were drawn from a first-in-human, open-label, multicenter phase I dose-escalation trial of ivuxolimab. The trial enrolled adults with locally advanced or metastatic head and neck squamous cell, hepatocellular, melanoma or renal cell carcinoma. Before TCR sequencing, CD4+ and CD8+ T cells were separately sorted from peripheral blood. What the authors observed across the whole study: The antigen specificity of the clonally expanded peripheral T cells was not determined. Low levels of normalized T-cell clonal expansion were also seen in some nonresponding patients. In partial responders in the 0.1-3.0 mg/kg groups, normalized peripheral clonal expansion was found to be among the lowest, especially among CD8+ T cells. After ivuxolimab, more expanded clones were found on average in CD8+ T cells than in CD4+ T cells. At doses from 0.1 to 3.0 mg/kg, clonal expansion was seen in both CD4+ and CD8+ blood T cells between baseline and week 6.

For sequencing of the TCRbeta CDR3 region, genomic DNA was extracted from the sorted cells. TCRbeta CDR3 regions were sequenced using the immunoSEQ Assay. Not all clones reach the TCRdb copy of this immuneACCESS table, which keeps in-frame sequences only. Checked studies attribute under half of the gap to unresolved V genes and leave the rest unexplained. Across this sample there are tens of thousands of clones, with roughly 84% seen only once. The ten largest clones represent 9.5% to 15% of the sample. This sequence was found in an adult with an advanced solid tumor such as melanoma, head and neck, liver or kidney cancer. Recombination joined TRBV5-1 with TRBJ2-2, with TRBD1 as a weak D call on 5 bases. This specimen was CD4+ or CD8+ T cells sorted from blood, taken in a trial of the OX40 agonist ivuxolimab. The CDR3 region reads CASSFDWGGPGELFF. The sequence in DNA is TGCGCCAGCAGCTTTGATTGGGGCGGCCCCGGGGAGCTGTTTTTT.